The 32 T cell receptor beta chains in this list originate from one sample, sequenced in a study of blood T cell repertoires in COVID-19. Sequencing used immunoSEQ multiplex PCR; TCRdb keeps in-frame clones, though not all of them. The sample consists of over 250,000 clones, just over 90% of them appearing once. The sample taken for sequencing was peripheral blood. The receptors originated from a woman in her 30s with COVID-19, enrolled during active disease.

The chain combines TRBV7-2 with TRBJ2-2; 12 nucleotides agree with TRBD2. Trimming removed 4 bases from V and 3 bases from J; junction bases left unmatched: 3. Germline V gene lookup returns CDR1 SGHTA and CDR2 FQGNSA. The CDR3 contains 16 residues. Here the CDR3 DNA reads TGTGCCAGCAGCTCTAGCGGGAGGGCTGACACCGGGGAGCTGTTTTTT. Its protein product is CASSSSGRADTGELFF.

V and J are TRBV7-9 and TRBJ1-5, with a tentative D call TRBD1 (5 bases). With 1 base removed from V and 9 bases from J, the gap between germline ends came to 13 bases. Germline V gene data show CDR1 as SEHNR and CDR2 as FQNEAQ (reference sequence). The CDR3 is 14 residues long. The CDR3 DNA is TGTGCCAGCAGCTTAGGGGGCGCAGGGCCGCCCCAGCATTTT. Encoded protein: CASSLGGAGPPQHF. Together with reference TRBV7-9 and TRBJ1-5, the CDR3 gives the full variable domain: DTGVSQNPRHKITKRGQNVTFRCDPISEHNRLYWYRQTLGQGPEFLTYFQNEAQLEKSRLLSDRFSAERPKGSFSTLEIQRTEQGDSAMYLCASSLGGAGPPQHFGDGTRLSIL.

The V gene is TRBV6-6, the J gene TRBJ1-4; TRBD1 matches 7 bases. The CDR3 loop spans 16 amino acids. Per the germline V gene, CDR1 is MNHNY and CDR2 is SVGAGI (reference sequence). V shed 8 bases, J shed 4 bases, and the junction held 13 bases outside the gene matches. CDR3 protein: CASGNDRERINEKLFF. The DNA of the CDR3 is TGTGCCAGCGGTAACGACAGGGAACGGATTAATGAAAAACTGTTTTTT.

V gene TRBV20-1 combines with J gene TRBJ2-7, with D possibly being TRBD2 (6 bases). Germline V gives CDR1 DFQATT, CDR2 SNEGSKA (reference sequence). V was pared by 6 bases and J by 7 bases, with 13 bases between. This CDR3 has 11 residues. The CDR3, as DNA: TGCAGTGCGAGCCGGGGGAGGGAGCAGTACTTC. This encodes CSASRGREQYF.

V gene TRBV9 combines with J gene TRBJ2-6; TRBD1 agrees at 7 bases. Germline V gives CDR1 SGDLS, CDR2 YYNGEE. V lost 4 bases, J lost 0 bases, and 10 bases stayed unmatched. The CDR3 has 18 residues. This CDR3 is CASSKTGTLSSGANVLTF. CDR3 DNA: TGTGCCAGCAGCAAGACAGGGACCTTAAGCTCTGGGGCCAACGTCCTGACTTTC.

The DNA of the CDR3 is TGTGCCAGCAGCCACAGGGGGCCCAACACTGAAGCTTTCTTT. Its translation: CASSHRGPNTEAFF. V gene TRBV5-4 combines with J gene TRBJ1-1, with 9 bases matching TRBD1. J lost 2 bases, V lost 4 bases, and 3 bases had no gene match. The germline gives CDR1 SGHNT, CDR2 YYREEE (reference sequence). There are 14 residues in the CDR3.

Only one count was recorded for this clone. The V gene is TRBV10-3, the J gene TRBJ2-5; TRBD1 agrees at 9 bases. Losses at the gene ends were 8 bases for V and 3 bases for J; bases not matched to a gene: 4. Germline CDR1 ENHRY, CDR2 SYGVKD. The CDR3 is made up of 13 amino acids. DNA of the CDR3: TGTGCCATCGGGGGACAGGGAAAAGAGACCCAGTACTTC. It is translated as CAIGGQGKETQYF.

This clone was seen a few times. V usage is TRBV5-1 and J usage is TRBJ1-1; D is undetermined. The CDR3 runs 15 residues. With 0 bases removed from V and 5 bases from J, the gap between germline ends came to 14 bases. Germline values: CDR1 SGHRS, CDR2 YFSETQ. CDR3 in amino acids: CASSLGREGKTEAFF. The DNA for the CDR3 is TGCGCCAGCAGCTTGGGACGTGAGGGAAAGACTGAAGCTTTCTTT.

The chain combines TRBV12-5 with TRBJ2-6; D is undetermined. This CDR3 has 16 amino acids. Germline CDR1 and CDR2: LGHNT and FRNRAP. Between the trimmed V and J ends, which lost 5 bases and 1 base, there was a span of 12 bases. CDR3 nucleotides: TGTGCTAGTGGTCCAGGATACAGTTCTGGGGCCAACGTCCTGACTTTC. It is translated as CASGPGYSSGANVLTF.

This chain connects TRBV11-2 to TRBJ1-4; TRBD1 matches 8 bases. V was clipped by 4 bases and J by 4 bases; unmatched bases: 11. The germline gives CDR1 SGHAT, CDR2 FQNNGV. The CDR3 is 17 amino acids. In nucleotides, the CDR3 is TGTGCCAGCAGCTACCCTCGGACAGGGTTCGGTAATGAAAAACTGTTTTTT. Its translation: CASSYPRTGFGNEKLFF.

The V call is TRBV18, the J call TRBJ1-1; D remains unclear. The CDR3 contains 14 residues. Germline CDR1 reads KGHSH; CDR2 reads LQKENI. Deletions cut 4 bases from V and 7 bases from J, with 16 bases between. CDR3 DNA sequence: TGTGCCAGCTCACAGTCCAAGGTCGAGGGTGAAGCTTTCTTT. Its protein is CASSQSKVEGEAFF.

This chain joins TRBV3-1 (or the pseudogene TRBV3-2) and TRBJ1-1, with a weak D call TRBD1 (5 bases). The CDR3 runs 14 residues. V lost 1 base to trimming and J lost 3 bases, with 9 bases between them. CDR1 LGHDT and CDR2 YNNKEL come from the germline V gene (reference sequence). This CDR3 reads CASSQVEGDTEAFF. CDR3 DNA: TGTGCCAGCAGCCAAGTAGAAGGGGACACTGAAGCTTTCTTT.

The V gene is TRBV5-7, the J gene TRBJ1-1, with 11 nucleotides matching TRBD1. TRBV5-7 is identified as an open reading frame with a role that is uncertain. The CDR3 spans 18 residues. J lost 1 base, V lost 0 bases, and 8 bases had no gene match. The CDR3 DNA follows: TGTGCCAGCAGCTTGGGGGTTTGGGACAGGGGGAGGAACACTGAAGCTTTCTTT. Its protein is CASSLGVWDRGRNTEAFF.

This chain links TRBV2 with TRBJ2-1, with D possibly matching TRBD2 (6 bases). Trimming pared 9 bases from V and 6 bases from J, leaving 18 bases between. Germline V CDR1 and CDR2: SNHLY, FYNNEI. The CDR3 has 14 amino acids. CDR3 in DNA: TGTGCCAGTCAGCCCGCGGGAAGGGTCAATGAGCAGTTCTTC. Amino acid sequence: CASQPAGRVNEQFF.

The chain has TRBV14 and TRBJ2-7; 7 nucleotides agree with TRBD1. Germline lookup yields CDR1 SGHDN and CDR2 FVKESK. Trimming cost V 4 bases and J 3 bases; bases outside gene matches: 6. This CDR3 contains 14 residues. The CDR3: CASSPGDSYYEQYF. CDR3 nucleotide sequence: TGTGCCAGCAGCCCCGGGGACAGCTACTACGAGCAGTACTTC.

This chain's CDR3 is CASSADTGGETQYF. As DNA, the CDR3 is TGTGCCAGCAGCGCAGACACAGGGGGTGAGACCCAGTACTTC. The chain recombines TRBV9 with TRBJ2-5; 8 nucleotides agree with TRBD1. V shed 3 bases, J shed 5 bases, and the junction held 6 bases outside the gene matches. Germline lookup yields CDR1 SGDLS and CDR2 YYNGEE. The CDR3 has 14 amino acids.

The chain combines TRBV30 with TRBJ1-1, with 9 bases matching TRBD1. In germline, CDR1 is GTSNPN, CDR2 SVGIG (reference sequence). J gave up 2 bases and V 1 base, and 14 bases lay outside the gene matches. This CDR3 region has 18 residues. The CDR3 coding sequence is TGTGCCTGGAGTGCCTATTCAACAGGGGGCCTGGGTAACACTGAAGCTTTCTTT. Translated, it gives CAWSAYSTGGLGNTEAFF.

The J gene is TRBJ1-1, the V gene TRBV15, with a possible D match to TRBD1 (6 bases). Germline values: CDR1 LNHNV, CDR2 YYDKDF (reference sequence). The CDR3 totals 15 residues. Trimming shortened V by 3 bases and J by 0 bases, and 11 bases separated the two germline ends. The CDR3 here is CATSSYGQLNTEAFF. The CDR3 nucleotides are TGTGCCACCAGCAGTTATGGACAGCTGAACACTGAAGCTTTCTTT.

The chain employs TRBV30 and TRBJ2-3, with a possible D match to TRBD2 (6 bases). Trimming took 0 bases from V and 1 from J, leaving 17 bases between them. The CDR3 extends over 17 amino acids. The germline gives CDR1 GTSNPN, CDR2 SVGIG (reference sequence). The CDR3 bases are TGTGCCTGGAGTGTAAGGTTTTTAGCGGAGCGCACAGATACGCAGTATTTT. Translating it yields CAWSVRFLAERTDTQYF.

This chain links TRBV27 with TRBJ2-1, with 9 bases fitting TRBD2. The germline CDR1 and CDR2 sequences are MNHEY and SMNVEV (reference sequence). The CDR3 is 14 residues long. V lost 6 bases, J lost 5 bases, and 5 bases stayed unmatched. The DNA of the CDR3 is TGTGCCAGCAGAGAGGGACTAGCAGACAATGAGCAGTTCTTC. This sequence encodes CASREGLADNEQFF.

The rearrangement links TRBV18 to TRBJ1-1; D gene unclear. Trimming removed 2 bases at V and 5 bases at J, with 3 bases between. CDR3 length equals 11 residues. CDR1 is KGHSH and CDR2 is LQKENI in the germline V gene. CDR3 in DNA: TGTGCCAGCTCACCAACAACTGAAGCTTTCTTT. It specifies CASSPTTEAFF.

V and J are TRBV19 and TRBJ2-7, with TRBD1 matching 11 bases. Trimming took 4 bases from V and 0 from J; bases not matched to a gene: 5. Germline V gene lookup returns CDR1 LNHDA and CDR2 SQIVND (reference sequence). The CDR3 contains 16 residues. The CDR3 loop reads CASSTDRGPHSYEQYF. CDR3 in DNA: TGTGCCAGTAGTACGGACAGGGGGCCGCACTCCTACGAGCAGTACTTC.

V usage is TRBV21-1 and J usage is TRBJ2-7; the table names TRBD2, a call not compared with the DNA. TRBV21-1 has pseudogene status. The CDR3 contains 19 residues. CDR3 amino acids: CASSECPPRTSGISYEQYF. The CDR3 DNA reads as TGTGCCAGCAGCGAATGCCCCCCCCGGACTAGCGGGATATCCTACGAGCAGTACTTC.

The rearrangement joins TRBV1 to TRBJ2-7; no DNA check was done on the table's D call, TRBD2. TRBV1 is deemed a pseudogene. The CDR3 runs 17 residues. The CDR3 protein is CTSSQGSRLTPLYEQYF. CDR3 nucleotides: TGCACCAGCAGCCAAGGGTCCCGACTGACCCCCCTATACGAGCAGTACTTC.

This chain joins TRBV10-3 and TRBJ1-5; 8 bases align to TRBD1. The trim removed 11 bases at V and 3 bases at J, leaving 15 bases unmatched. Germline-derived CDR1 and CDR2 are ENHRY and SYGVKD. The CDR3 contains 16 residues. This chain's CDR3 is CASSTGTQGDNQPQHF. The CDR3 coding sequence is TGTGCCTCGTCCACTGGGACACAGGGGGACAATCAGCCCCAGCATTTT.

The chain joins TRBV5-1 to TRBJ1-4, with TRBD1 as a possible D gene (6 bases). Germline CDR1 and CDR2: SGHRS and YFSETQ. The CDR3 contains 14 residues. The V gene lost 0 bases and the J gene lost 4 bases, with 7 bases spanning the gap. The CDR3: CASSLGQDNEKLFF. The CDR3 DNA is TGCGCCAGCAGCTTGGGACAGGATAATGAAAAACTGTTTTTT.

The chain joins TRBV7-9 to TRBJ1-3; 9 bases line up with TRBD1. The CDR3 totals 16 residues. The junction had 7 bases not matched to a gene; V was cut back by 5 bases and J by 2 bases. Germline V lookup: CDR1 SEHNR, CDR2 FQNEAQ (reference sequence). The CDR3 protein is CASSPRGQGTGNTIYF. The CDR3 bases are TGTGCCAGCAGCCCCAGGGGACAGGGAACTGGAAACACCATATATTTT.

This sequence joins TRBV25-1 and TRBJ2-7; no definite D call. V was pared by 6 bases and J by 3 bases, with 9 bases between. This CDR3 region has 12 residues. CDR1 is MGHDK, CDR2 SYGVNS, per germline. The CDR3 DNA follows: TGTGCCAGCAGCAGTTCCCTCTACGAGCAGTACTTC. Protein sequence: CASSSSLYEQYF.

V is TRBV6-5 and J is TRBJ1-1; TRBD1 agrees at 8 bases. V dropped 4 bases and J dropped 5; count of bases not matched to a gene: 9. Germline CDR1 is MNHEY and CDR2 is SVGAGI. The CDR3 has 15 amino acids. The CDR3 is CASSLWTGKGTEAFF. CDR3 coding DNA: TGTGCCAGCAGTTTATGGACAGGGAAAGGGACTGAAGCTTTCTTT.

The rearrangement links TRBV6-5 to TRBJ2-3; 8 bases line up with TRBD2. V lost 7 bases, J lost 7 bases, and 7 bases stayed unmatched. CDR3 length equals 13 residues. Per the germline V gene, CDR1 is MNHEY and CDR2 is SVGAGI. CDR3 sequence reads: CASTSGSSNTQYF. For the CDR3, the DNA is TGTGCCAGCACAAGCGGGAGTTCTAATACGCAGTATTTT.

V is TRBV19 and J is TRBJ2-2, with D perhaps matching TRBD2 (6 bases). V was clipped by 3 bases and J by 3 bases, with 11 bases between them. Germline V CDR1 and CDR2: LNHDA, SQIVND (reference sequence). The CDR3 runs 15 residues. CDR3 region: CASSIGRRDTGELFF. The CDR3 region has the DNA TGTGCCAGTAGTATCGGCAGGAGGGACACCGGGGAGCTGTTTTTT.

This clone has just a few counts. V usage is TRBV5-4 and J usage is TRBJ2-2; 12 bases match TRBD2. The CDR3 is made up of 17 amino acids. V trimming: 4 bases; J trimming: 6 bases; junction bases outside the gene matches: 10. CDR1 is SGHNT, CDR2 YYREEE, per germline (reference sequence). Here the CDR3 DNA reads TGTGCCAGCAGCGTACAACTAGCGGGAGGAGTAGCCGGGGAGCTGTTTTTT. This codes for CASSVQLAGGVAGELFF.